Following are 18 T cell receptor beta chains from one sample sequenced in a study of control samples from healthy donors and cancer patients (dated by TCRdb to about 2020). The library was generated by the immunoSEQ multiplex PCR assay. What TCRdb holds here is the immuneACCESS table cut down to in-frame rearrangements. Part of the clones is not present; checked against another copy, under half of the missing clones reflect an unresolved V gene, and the others are unexplained. The sample table shows 150,000 to 200,000 clones, and 80% to 90% are seen once. Around 5.1% of the sample is held by the ten biggest clonotypes. The sequencing sample was made of blood. The source is a woman aged 25 to 39 in good health.

The J gene is TRBJ1-3, the V gene TRBV9; TRBD1 matches at 9 bases. The CDR3 length is 15 residues. Losses at the gene ends were 5 bases for V and 3 bases for J; bases not matched to a gene: 6. Per the germline V gene, CDR1 is SGDLS and CDR2 is YYNGEE. The CDR3 bases are TGTGCCAGCAGATCGGACAGGGGAAGTGGAAACACCATATATTTT. It is translated as CASRSDRGSGNTIYF.

The rearrangement joins TRBV25-1 to TRBJ1-2; D gene uncertain. The germline gives CDR1 MGHDK, CDR2 SYGVNS. V shed 8 bases and J shed 0 bases, with 4 bases lying between them. The CDR3 sequence is 11 residues long. CDR3 protein: CASQPNYGYTF. Written as DNA, the CDR3 is TGTGCCAGCCAACCTAACTATGGCTACACCTTC.

V and J are TRBV9 and TRBJ1-1; 7 bases map to TRBD1. Germline V gene sequence: CDR1 SGDLS, CDR2 YYNGEE. The CDR3 is 16 residues long. V shed 0 bases, J shed 5 bases, and the junction held 10 bases outside the gene matches. The CDR3 loop is CASSVAGEGAWTEAFF. The DNA of the CDR3 is TGTGCCAGCAGCGTAGCGGGGGAGGGGGCGTGGACTGAAGCTTTCTTT.

The chain uses TRBV19 and TRBJ1-5; D is possibly TRBD1 (5 bases). Deletions cut 4 bases from V and 13 bases from J, with 20 bases between. The CDR3 consists of 14 residues. The germline gives CDR1 LNHDA, CDR2 SQIVND (reference sequence). In DNA form, the CDR3 reads TGTGCCAGTAGTACACTCGGGGCAGATTTCCCTCAGCATTTT. It specifies CASSTLGADFPQHF.

CDR3 DNA sequence: TGTGCCAGCAGCTTAGGGCCAGATACGCAGTATTTT. Translated: CASSLGPDTQYF. The V and J genes are TRBV7-8 and TRBJ2-3, with D unresolved. The CDR3 length is 12 residues. Trimming removed 1 base at V and 4 bases at J, with 3 bases between. CDR1 is SGHVS, CDR2 FQNEAQ, per germline.

This chain uses TRBV5-1 with TRBJ2-1; TRBD2 matches 9 bases. Germline V gene data show CDR1 as SGHRS and CDR2 as YFSETQ. The J segment lost 3 bases and the V segment lost 3 bases, leaving 7 bases of the junction unmatched. The CDR3 has 16 residues. The CDR3 sequence is CASSSEVAGDYNEQFF. In nucleotides, the CDR3 is TGCGCCAGCAGCTCCGAGGTAGCGGGGGACTACAATGAGCAGTTCTTC.

The chain couples TRBV3-1 (or the pseudogene TRBV3-2) to TRBJ1-4; D ambiguous. Trimming removed 0 bases at V and 7 bases at J, with 15 bases between. The CDR3 runs 16 residues. CDR1 and CDR2 from the germline V gene are LGHDT and YNNKEL (reference sequence). Here the CDR3 DNA reads TGTGCCAGCAGCCAAGAGGGGTTTTATGTCGGTGAAAAACTGTTTTTT. Protein product: CASSQEGFYVGEKLFF.

V is TRBV2 and J is TRBJ1-6, with D uncertain. Germline V gives CDR1 SNHLY, CDR2 FYNNEI. This CDR3 is built from 17 residues. V was shortened by 7 bases and J by 7 bases, with 23 bases between the two germline ends. The CDR3 here is CASTPIPLDEGNSPLHF. CDR3 nucleotide sequence: TGTGCCAGCACCCCTATCCCCCTTGACGAGGGAAATTCACCCCTCCACTTT.

The table lists this clone with a few counts. The rearrangement links TRBV5-6 to TRBJ1-2, with D perhaps TRBD1 (6 bases). The CDR3 runs 14 residues. Trimming left V 5 bases short and J 2 bases short, with 13 bases between. Germline V gives CDR1 SGHDT, CDR2 YYEEEE. DNA of the CDR3: TGTGCCAGCAGGTTAAGGGACATGAACTATGGCTACACCTTC. It is translated as CASRLRDMNYGYTF.

The genes are TRBV28 and TRBJ1-2; D call uncertain. This CDR3 spans 11 amino acids. Germline V gives CDR1 MDHEN, CDR2 SYDVKM. V shed 8 bases and J shed 1 base, with 5 bases lying between them. The chain's CDR3 is CASGHNYGYTF. As DNA, the CDR3 is TGTGCCAGCGGGCATAACTATGGCTACACCTTC.

Here the CDR3 reads CASSLGLASDTQYF. In nucleotides, the CDR3 is TGCGCCAGCAGCTTGGGGCTAGCCTCAGATACGCAGTATTTT. The chain joins TRBV5-1 to TRBJ2-3; D might be TRBD2 (5 bases). Germline V gives CDR1 SGHRS, CDR2 YFSETQ. The CDR3 is made up of 14 amino acids. V was trimmed by 0 bases and J by 4 bases, leaving 9 bases between them.

The chain carries TRBV28 and TRBJ1-5; unclear D gene. V was shortened by 5 bases and J by 2 bases, with 16 bases between the two germline ends. CDR3 size: 16 residues. Germline assignment: CDR1 MDHEN and CDR2 SYDVKM. The CDR3 sequence is CASSGRGWSGNQPQHF. Here the CDR3 DNA reads TGTGCCAGCAGTGGCCGAGGGTGGTCGGGCAATCAGCCCCAGCATTTT.

This clone was observed a handful of times. The chain links TRBV19 to TRBJ1-6, with no clear D. Trimming took 5 bases from V and 5 from J, leaving 16 bases between them. Germline V CDR1 and CDR2: LNHDA, SQIVND (reference sequence). The CDR3 consists of 16 residues. CDR3 protein: CASSPIKDGDNSPLHF. CDR3 sequence (DNA): TGTGCCAGTAGTCCAATCAAGGATGGGGATAATTCACCCCTCCACTTT.

This sequence joins TRBV28 and TRBJ1-5, with D tentatively TRBD1 (5 bases). CDR3 size: 16 residues. Per germline, CDR1 MDHEN and CDR2 SYDVKM. Trimming left V 2 bases short and J 1 base short, with 12 bases between. The CDR3 loop is CASSLVAGRSNQPQHF. Here the CDR3 DNA reads TGTGCCAGCAGTTTAGTGGCAGGGCGAAGCAATCAGCCCCAGCATTTT.

The chain employs TRBV7-2 and TRBJ2-1; D not resolved. Germline V gene lookup returns CDR1 SGHTA and CDR2 FQGNSA. This CDR3 spans 13 amino acids. With 4 bases removed from V and 0 bases from J, the gap between germline ends came to 4 bases. The CDR3 DNA sequence: TGTGCCAGCAGCTGGACCTCCTACAATGAGCAGTTCTTC. It translates to CASSWTSYNEQFF.

This chain links TRBV3-1 (or the pseudogene TRBV3-2) with TRBJ2-5; TRBD2 might be the D (5 bases). Germline CDR1 reads LGHDT; CDR2 reads YNNKEL (reference sequence). The V end lost 4 bases, the J end lost 5 bases, and 14 bases lay between the germline ends. This CDR3 has 14 residues. CDR3 nucleotides: TGTGCCAGCAGCCCCACAGTGACGGGGGAGACCCAGTACTTC. Its protein product is CASSPTVTGETQYF.

The V call is TRBV10-3, the J call TRBJ2-2; perhaps TRBD1 as D (6 bases). CDR1 ENHRY and CDR2 SYGVKD come from the germline V gene. V gave up 3 bases and J gave up 2 bases, with 10 bases separating them. The CDR3 consists of 15 residues. CDR3 nucleotide sequence: TGTGCCATCAGTGATAGGACAGTTAACACCGGGGAGCTGTTTTTT. Its translation: CAISDRTVNTGELFF.

The chain joins TRBV24-1 to TRBJ2-1; 9 bases are shared with TRBD1. The CDR3 is made up of 15 amino acids. V trimming: 10 bases; J trimming: 4 bases; junction bases outside the gene matches: 10. Germline V CDR1 and CDR2: KGHDR, SFDVKD. For the CDR3, the DNA is TGTGCCACTTCCCTCGGACAGGGGATATACAATGAGCAGTTCTTC. This translates into CATSLGQGIYNEQFF.